This T cell receptor (beta chain) is drawn from a study of blood T cell repertoires in COVID-19. Whole-study context: The study drew acute and convalescent COVID-19 samples from the United States, Italy and Spain. Sources were T cells, B-cell-depleted T cells, or PBMCs; the material itself was cDNA or gDNA.

Sequencing was performed with immunoSEQ multiplex PCR; in TCRdb, only in-frame clones are kept and a portion is missing. The sample has fewer than 150,000 clones; roughly nine tenths are singletons. The CDR3 is made up of 15 amino acids. This TCR came from a human donor in a cohort sampled during active COVID-19. The sequencing input was peripheral blood. V and J are TRBV12-2 and TRBJ1-5; the table's D gene call, TRBD1, was not cross checked with the DNA. TRBV12-2 is an annotated pseudogene. CDR3 in DNA: TGTGCAAGTCGACAAACCGGGACACTAAATCAGCCCCAGCATTTT. Amino acids: CASRQTGTLNQPQHF.